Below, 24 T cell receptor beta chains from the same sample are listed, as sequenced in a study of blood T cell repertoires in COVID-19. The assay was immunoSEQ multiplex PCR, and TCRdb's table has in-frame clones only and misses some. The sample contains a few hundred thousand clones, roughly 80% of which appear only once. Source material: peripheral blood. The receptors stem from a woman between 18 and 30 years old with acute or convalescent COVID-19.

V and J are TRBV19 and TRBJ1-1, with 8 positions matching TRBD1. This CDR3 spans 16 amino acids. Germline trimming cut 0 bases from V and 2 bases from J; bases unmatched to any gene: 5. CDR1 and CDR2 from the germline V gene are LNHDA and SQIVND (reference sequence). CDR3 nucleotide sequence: TGTGCCAGTAGTATAGAAGGGGACAGGCTAAACACTGAAGCTTTCTTT. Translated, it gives CASSIEGDRLNTEAFF.

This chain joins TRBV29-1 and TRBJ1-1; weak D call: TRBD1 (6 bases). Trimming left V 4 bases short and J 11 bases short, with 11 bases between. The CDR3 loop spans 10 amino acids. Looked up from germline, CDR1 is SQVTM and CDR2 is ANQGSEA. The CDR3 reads CSVAAGVAFF. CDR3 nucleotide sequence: TGCAGCGTTGCAGCAGGGGTGGCTTTCTTT.

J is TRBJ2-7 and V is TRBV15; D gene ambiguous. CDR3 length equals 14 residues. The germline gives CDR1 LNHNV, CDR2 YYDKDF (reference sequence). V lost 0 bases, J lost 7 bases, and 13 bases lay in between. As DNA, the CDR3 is TGTGCCACCAGCAGAGATGGTAGTTTAGAGGAGCAGTACTTC. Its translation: CATSRDGSLEEQYF.

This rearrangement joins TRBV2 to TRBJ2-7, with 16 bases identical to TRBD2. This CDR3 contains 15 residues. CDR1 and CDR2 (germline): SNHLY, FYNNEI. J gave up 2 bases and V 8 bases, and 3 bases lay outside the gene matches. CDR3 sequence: CASGGTSGRAYEQYF. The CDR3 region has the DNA TGTGCCAGCGGGGGGACTAGCGGGAGGGCCTACGAGCAGTACTTC.

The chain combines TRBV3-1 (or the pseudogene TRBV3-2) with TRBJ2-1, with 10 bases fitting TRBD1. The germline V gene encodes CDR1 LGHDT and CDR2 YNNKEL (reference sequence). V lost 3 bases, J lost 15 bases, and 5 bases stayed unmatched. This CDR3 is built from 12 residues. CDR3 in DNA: TGTGCCAGCAGCCAGCCGGGACAGGGGACGTTCTTC. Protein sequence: CASSQPGQGTFF.

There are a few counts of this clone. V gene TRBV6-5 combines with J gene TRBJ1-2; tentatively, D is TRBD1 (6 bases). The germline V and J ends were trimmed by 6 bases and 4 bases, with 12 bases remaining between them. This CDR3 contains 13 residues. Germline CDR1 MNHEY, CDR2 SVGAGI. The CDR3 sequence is CASSPPQGYGYTF. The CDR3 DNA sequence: TGTGCCAGCAGCCCCCCACAGGGCTATGGCTACACCTTC.

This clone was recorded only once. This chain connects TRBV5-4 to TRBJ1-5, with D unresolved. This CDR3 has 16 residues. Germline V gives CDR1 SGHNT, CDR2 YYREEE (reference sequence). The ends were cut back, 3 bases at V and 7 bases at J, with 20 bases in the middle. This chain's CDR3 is CASSSTGERREQPQHF. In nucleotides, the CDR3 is TGTGCCAGCAGCTCAACCGGGGAAAGACGGGAACAGCCCCAGCATTTT.

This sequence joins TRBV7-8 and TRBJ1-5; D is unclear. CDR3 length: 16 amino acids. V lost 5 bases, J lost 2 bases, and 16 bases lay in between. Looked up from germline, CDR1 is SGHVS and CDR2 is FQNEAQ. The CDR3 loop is CASSLLLAGGNQPQHF. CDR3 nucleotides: TGTGCCAGCAGCCTCCTGCTGGCCGGAGGCAATCAGCCCCAGCATTTT.

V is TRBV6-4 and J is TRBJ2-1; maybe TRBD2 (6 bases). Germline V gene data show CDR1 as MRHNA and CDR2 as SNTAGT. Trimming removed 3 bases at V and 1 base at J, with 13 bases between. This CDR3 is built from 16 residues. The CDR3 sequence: CASSEGGEGSYNEQFF. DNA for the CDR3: TGTGCCAGCAGTGAGGGGGGAGAGGGTTCCTACAATGAGCAGTTCTTC.

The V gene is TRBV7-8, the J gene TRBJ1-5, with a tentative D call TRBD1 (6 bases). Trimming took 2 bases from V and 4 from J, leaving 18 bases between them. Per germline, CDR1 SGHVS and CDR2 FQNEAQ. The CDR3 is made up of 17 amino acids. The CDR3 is CASSLRGFGGQNQPQHF. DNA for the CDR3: TGTGCCAGCAGCTTAAGGGGATTCGGGGGGCAAAATCAGCCCCAGCATTTT.

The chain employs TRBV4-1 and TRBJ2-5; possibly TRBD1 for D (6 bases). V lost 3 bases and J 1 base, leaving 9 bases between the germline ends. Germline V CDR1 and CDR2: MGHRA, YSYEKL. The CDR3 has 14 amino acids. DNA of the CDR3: TGCGCCAGCAGCCATCAAGGGGGCCAAGAGACCCAGTACTTC. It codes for CASSHQGGQETQYF.

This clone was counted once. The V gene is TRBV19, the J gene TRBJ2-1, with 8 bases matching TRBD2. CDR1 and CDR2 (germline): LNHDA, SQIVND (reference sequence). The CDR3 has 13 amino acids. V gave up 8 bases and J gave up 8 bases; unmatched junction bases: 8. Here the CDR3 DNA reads TGTGCCAGTGTACGGCGGGAGGACGATGAGCAGTTCTTC. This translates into CASVRREDDEQFF.

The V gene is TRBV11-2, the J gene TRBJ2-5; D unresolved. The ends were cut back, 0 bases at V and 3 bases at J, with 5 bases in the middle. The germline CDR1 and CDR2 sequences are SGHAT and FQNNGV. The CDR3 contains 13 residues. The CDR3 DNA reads TGTGCCAGCAGCTTAGACAGTAAAGAGACCCAGTACTTC. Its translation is CASSLDSKETQYF.

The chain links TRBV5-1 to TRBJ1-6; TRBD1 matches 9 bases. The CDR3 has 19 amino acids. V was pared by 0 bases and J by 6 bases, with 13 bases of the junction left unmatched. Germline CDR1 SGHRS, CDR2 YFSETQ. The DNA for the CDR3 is TGCGCCAGCAGCTTGGTTGCCCTGACAGGGGGGGGTATTAATTCACCCCTCCACTTT. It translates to CASSLVALTGGGINSPLHF.

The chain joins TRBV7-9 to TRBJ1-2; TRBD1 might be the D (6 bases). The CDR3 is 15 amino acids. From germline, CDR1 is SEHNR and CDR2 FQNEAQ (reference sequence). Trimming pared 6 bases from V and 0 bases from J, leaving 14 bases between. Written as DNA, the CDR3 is TGTGCCAGCAGACTCACAGGGCAAGCTAACTATGGCTACACCTTC. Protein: CASRLTGQANYGYTF. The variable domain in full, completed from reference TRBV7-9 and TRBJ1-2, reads DTGVSQNPRHKITKRGQNVTFRCDPISEHNRLYWYRQTLGQGPEFLTYFQNEAQLEKSRLLSDRFSAERPKGSFSTLEIQRTEQGDSAMYLCASRLTGQANYGYTFGSGTRLTVV.

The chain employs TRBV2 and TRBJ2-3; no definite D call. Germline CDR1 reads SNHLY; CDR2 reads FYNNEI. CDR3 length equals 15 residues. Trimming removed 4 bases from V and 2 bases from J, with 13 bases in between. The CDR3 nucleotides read TGTGCCAGCAGTGTCGAGAGATCCGCCACAGATACGCAGTATTTT. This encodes CASSVERSATDTQYF.

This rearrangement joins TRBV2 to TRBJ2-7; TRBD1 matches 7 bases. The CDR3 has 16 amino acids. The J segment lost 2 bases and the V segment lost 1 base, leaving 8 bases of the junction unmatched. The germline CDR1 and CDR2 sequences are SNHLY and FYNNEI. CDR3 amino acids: CASSEVAGGDPYEQYF. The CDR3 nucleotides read TGTGCCAGCAGTGAAGTCGCAGGGGGTGACCCCTACGAGCAGTACTTC.

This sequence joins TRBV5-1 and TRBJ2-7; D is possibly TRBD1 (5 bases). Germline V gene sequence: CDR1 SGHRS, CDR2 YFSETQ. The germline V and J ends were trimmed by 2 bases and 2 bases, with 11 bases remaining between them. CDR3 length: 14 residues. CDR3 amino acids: CASSFILDTYEQYF. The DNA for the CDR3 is TGCGCCAGCAGCTTTATTCTGGACACCTACGAGCAGTACTTC.

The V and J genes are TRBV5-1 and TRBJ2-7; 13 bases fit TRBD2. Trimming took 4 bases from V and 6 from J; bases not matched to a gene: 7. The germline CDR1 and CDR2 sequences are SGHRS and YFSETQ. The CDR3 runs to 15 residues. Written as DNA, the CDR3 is TGCGCCAGCAGCACCCAACTAGCGGGAGGGGGCGAGCAGTACTTC. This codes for CASSTQLAGGGEQYF.

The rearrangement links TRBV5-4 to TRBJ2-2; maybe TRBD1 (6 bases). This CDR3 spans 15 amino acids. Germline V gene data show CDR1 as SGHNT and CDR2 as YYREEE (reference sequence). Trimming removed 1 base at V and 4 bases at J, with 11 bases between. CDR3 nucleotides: TGTGCCAGCAGCTTGTCCCAGGGGAGCACCGGGGAGCTGTTTTTT. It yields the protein CASSLSQGSTGELFF.

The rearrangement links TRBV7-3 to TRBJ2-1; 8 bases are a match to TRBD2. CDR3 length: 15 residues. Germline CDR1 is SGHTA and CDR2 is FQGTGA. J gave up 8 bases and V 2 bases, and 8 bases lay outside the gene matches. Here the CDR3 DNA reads TGTGCCAGCAGCTTAGTGGGACTAGGGTCGGATGAGCAGTTCTTC. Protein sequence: CASSLVGLGSDEQFF.

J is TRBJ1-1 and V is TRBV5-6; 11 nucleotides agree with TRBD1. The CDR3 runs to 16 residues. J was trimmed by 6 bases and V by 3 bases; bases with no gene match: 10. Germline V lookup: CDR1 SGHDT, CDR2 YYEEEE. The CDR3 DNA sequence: TGTGCCAGCAGCTCTTACGGGACAGGGGGGCGTCCTGAAGCTTTCTTT. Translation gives CASSSYGTGGRPEAFF.

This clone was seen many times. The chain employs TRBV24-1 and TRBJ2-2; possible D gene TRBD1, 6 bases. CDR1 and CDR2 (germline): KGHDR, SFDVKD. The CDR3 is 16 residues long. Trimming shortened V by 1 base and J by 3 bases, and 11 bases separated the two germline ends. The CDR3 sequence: CATSDLQGGDTGELFF. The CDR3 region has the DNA TGTGCCACCAGTGATTTACAGGGTGGGGACACCGGGGAGCTGTTTTTT.

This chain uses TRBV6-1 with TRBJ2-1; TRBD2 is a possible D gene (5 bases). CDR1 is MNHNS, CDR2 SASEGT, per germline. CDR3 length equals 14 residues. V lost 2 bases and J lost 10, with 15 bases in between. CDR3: CASSEHPSIGEQFF. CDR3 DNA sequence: TGTGCCAGCAGTGAACACCCTAGCATCGGCGAGCAGTTCTTC.